The clone carrying this T cell receptor (beta chain) has just a few counts. What it binds is not known. These data belong to a study of cytomegalovirus exposure and HLA in healthy donors. Study in general: Early on, a data release was issued that held some 91 million unique TCRs from HLA-typed donors.

The CDR3 is 14 residues long. Trimming stripped 5 bases from V and 3 bases from J, with 11 bases between. CDR1 is SQVTM, CDR2 ANQGSEA, per germline. Amplification used 60 Vbeta primers and 13 Jbeta primers. The assay was immunoSEQ multiplex PCR, and TCRdb's table has in-frame clones only and misses some. Among about 140,000 clones listed, roughly 75% were seen once. Findings and caveats of the study: Sequencing likely caused a cluster of highly shared sequence variants.

Participants comprised healthy donors of bone marrow. Unrecorded immune exposure was likely among donors, who were nominally healthy when sampled. Sequences were obtained from PBMCs. The chain carries TRBV29-1 and TRBJ2-6; D is possibly TRBD1 (5 bases). The sequence came from a man aged 40-49 years in good health and CMV-seronegative. The CDR3 region has the DNA TGCAGCGTTAGGGGTGTGGATGGGGCCAACGTCCTGACTTTC. Amino acids: CSVRGVDGANVLTF. The entire variable domain, with the rest obtained from reference TRBV29-1 and TRBJ2-6, is as follows: SAVISQKPSRDICQRGTSLTIQCQVDSQVTMMFWYRQQPGQSLTLIATANQGSEATYESGFVIDKFPISRPNLTFSTLTVSNMSPEDSSIYLCSVRGVDGANVLTFGAGSRLTVL.